The 19 T cell receptor beta chains in this list originate from one sample, sequenced in a study of blood T cells in healthy people across ages. Together with a sample-barcoded 5' primer, a J-beta primer mix was included in a second PCR lasting about 6 to 12 cycles. TCRdb passed the 5' RACE reads through MiXCR, listing each CDR3 protein once. The sample lists about 1.8 million distinct CDR3 sequences, around half occurring once. Sequencing was carried out using blood. The receptors stem from a woman aged 40 to 50 in good health.

This clonotype occurred a few times. The chain couples TRBV7-9 to TRBJ2-5; D is tentatively TRBD1 or TRBD2 (5 bases each). The germline CDR1 and CDR2 sequences are SEHNR and FQNEAQ (reference sequence). The CDR3 has 15 amino acids. V was clipped by 5 bases and J by 5 bases, with 18 bases between them. CDR3 sequence: CASSQLGGGFETQYF. CDR3 bases: TGTGCCAGCAGCCAACTGGGTGGGGGATTTGAGACCCAGTACTTC.

This clonotype was seen more than once but under ten times. The V gene is TRBV29-1, the J gene TRBJ2-3, with TRBD1 matching 8 bases. V lost 0 bases to trimming and J lost 4 bases; unmatched junction nucleotides: 6. The CDR3 is 15 amino acids. Germline CDR1 SQVTM, CDR2 ANQGSEA. Written as DNA, the CDR3 is TGCAGCGTTGAAGATCCGGACAGGGTACCAGATACGCAGTATTTT. It yields the protein CSVEDPDRVPDTQYF.

The rearrangement joins TRBV7-2 to TRBJ2-3; 8 bases match TRBD1. Trimming cost V 5 bases and J 2 bases; bases outside gene matches: 3. Germline V gives CDR1 SGHTA, CDR2 FQGNSA. The CDR3 is 14 amino acids. The CDR3 coding sequence is TGTGCCAGCAGCCCGACAGGGGACACAGATACGCAGTATTTT. Encoded protein: CASSPTGDTDTQYF.

J is TRBJ2-6 and V is TRBV6-2 or TRBV6-3; 7 bases line up with TRBD1. This CDR3 has 16 residues. Trimming cost V 2 bases and J 2 bases; bases outside gene matches: 3. Per the germline V gene, CDR1 is MNHEY and CDR2 is SVGEGT. CDR3 in amino acids: CASSYRGPPGANVLTF. The CDR3 DNA reads TGTGCCAGCAGTTACAGGGGGCCCCCTGGGGCCAACGTCCTGACTTTC.

The J gene is TRBJ1-5, the V gene TRBV6-5, with D tentatively TRBD1 (5 bases). The CDR3 runs to 14 residues. V gave up 2 bases and J gave up 6 bases, with 11 bases separating them. CDR1 MNHEY and CDR2 SVGAGI come from the germline V gene. Here the CDR3 reads CASSYVGVSQPQHF. The CDR3 DNA reads as TGTGCCAGCAGTTACGTAGGGGTCAGTCAGCCCCAGCATTTT.

The rearrangement links TRBV5-5 to TRBJ2-7; D ambiguous. Trimming shortened V by 2 bases and J by 3 bases, and 9 bases separated the two germline ends. The CDR3 totals 13 residues. The germline V gene encodes CDR1 SGHKS and CDR2 YYEKEE (reference sequence). For the CDR3, the DNA is TGTGCCAGCAGCTTAAGGTCCTACTACGAGCAGTACTTC. Its translation: CASSLRSYYEQYF.

The chain carries TRBV20-1 and TRBJ1-4, with 12 bases that match TRBD1. Germline V gene lookup returns CDR1 DFQATT and CDR2 SNEGSKA (reference sequence). The CDR3 is 13 amino acids. J was trimmed by 8 bases and V by 8 bases; bases with no gene match: 6. DNA of the CDR3: TGCAGTCTGACGGGACAGGGGGCGGAAAAACTGTTTTTT. Translated: CSLTGQGAEKLFF.

The chain recombines TRBV28 with TRBJ1-5; tentative D call: TRBD1 (6 bases). Germline V lookup: CDR1 MDHEN, CDR2 SYDVKM. V was cut by 5 bases and J by 0 bases, with 17 bases left in between. This CDR3 comprises 17 residues. The CDR3 is CASSPQKTGVSNQPQHF. CDR3 in DNA: TGTGCCAGCAGTCCCCAGAAGACAGGAGTTAGCAATCAGCCCCAGCATTTT. The full variable domain, with the rest looked up from reference TRBV28 and TRBJ1-5, is DVKVTQSSRYLVKRTGEKVFLECVQDMDHENMFWYRQDPGLGLRLIYFSYDVKMKEKGDIPEGYSVSREKKERFSLILESASTNQTSMYLCASSPQKTGVSNQPQHFGDGTRLSIL.

With respect to this clonotype: A junction boundary mismatches the germline segment, possibly from a read error. The gene calls are TRBV7-8 and TRBJ2-2; 8 bases fit TRBD1. CDR1 is SGHVS and CDR2 is FQNEAQ in the germline V gene. The CDR3 totals 14 residues. The CDR3 reads CASSRTGNAGELFF. The DNA for the CDR3 is TGTGCCAGCAGCCGGACAGGGAACGCCGGGGAGCTGTTTTTT.

This rearrangement joins TRBV27 to TRBJ2-1; 8 bases agree with TRBD2. The trim removed 5 bases at V and 8 bases at J, leaving 14 bases unmatched. The CDR3 has 16 amino acids. The germline V gene has CDR1 MNHEY and CDR2 SMNVEV (reference sequence). The CDR3 loop reads CASSLISGTSIYEQFF. In DNA form, the CDR3 reads TGTGCCAGCAGTCTCATCTCCGGGACTAGTATATATGAGCAGTTCTTC.

This chain links TRBV20-1 with TRBJ2-4; 11 bases match TRBD2. The J call may be wrong; the DNA end is better matched by TRBJ2-7. Germline V gene sequence: CDR1 DFQATT, CDR2 SNEGSKA (reference sequence). The length of the CDR3 is 15 residues. Here the CDR3 DNA reads TGCAGTGCTAGAGGTCAACTAGCGGGGGTATACGAGCAGTACTTC. Translated: CSARGQLAGVYEQYF.

Concerning this clonotype: Germline is not matched at one junction end, which may reflect a read error. The V gene is TRBV12-3 or TRBV12-4, the J gene TRBJ2-4; no definite D call. The J call may be wrong; the DNA end is better matched by TRBJ2-7. The CDR3 is made up of 15 amino acids. The CDR3 here is CASSLFRAAPYEQYF. The DNA for the CDR3 is TGCGCCAGCAGTTTGTTTAGGGCGGCCCCCTACGAGCAGTACTTC.

This sequence joins TRBV7-9 and TRBJ1-5; possibly TRBD1 for D (5 bases). The CDR3 runs to 12 residues. With 6 bases removed from V and 13 bases from J, the gap between germline ends came to 16 bases. The V gene's germline CDR1 is SEHNR and CDR2 FQNEAQ (reference sequence). The CDR3 sequence: CASSNDRSHQHF. DNA for the CDR3: TGTGCCAGCAGTAACGACAGATCGCATCAGCATTTT.

This chain joins TRBV6-6 and TRBJ1-4; 7 bases line up with TRBD1. This CDR3 has 16 residues. The V and J ends lost 2 bases and 3 bases, in that order; junction bases with no gene match: 6. The germline V gene encodes CDR1 MNHNY and CDR2 SVGAGI (reference sequence). CDR3 bases: TGTGCCAGCAGTTACGGCAACAGGGGTTCTAATGAAAAACTGTTTTTT. Amino acids: CASSYGNRGSNEKLFF.

V is TRBV3-1 and J is TRBJ1-2, with TRBD1 as a possible D gene (5 bases). Germline assignment: CDR1 LGHDT and CDR2 YNNKEL (reference sequence). V shed 0 bases and J shed 6 bases, with 17 bases lying between them. This CDR3 has 16 amino acids. The DNA of the CDR3 is TGTGCCAGCAGCCAAGAAAGTCCGGGGGTCAGGCATGGCTACACCTTC. Residues: CASSQESPGVRHGYTF.

The chain is built from TRBV6-6 and TRBJ2-2; 8 bases match TRBD2. This CDR3 is 16 amino acids long. The germline V gene has CDR1 MNHNY and CDR2 SVGAGI (reference sequence). Germline trimming cut 0 bases from V and 6 bases from J; bases unmatched to any gene: 6. CDR3 in amino acids: CASSYSQGSGAGELFF. The CDR3 bases are TGTGCCAGCAGTTACTCCCAGGGTAGCGGGGCCGGGGAGCTGTTTTTT.

This chain links TRBV24-1 with TRBJ1-5, with D maybe TRBD1 (6 bases). CDR1 and CDR2 (germline): KGHDR, SFDVKD. V was pared by 3 bases and J by 2 bases, with 13 bases between. The CDR3 runs to 16 residues. This CDR3 reads CATSDNDRFGNQPQHF. Here the CDR3 DNA reads TGTGCCACCAGTGATAACGACAGGTTCGGCAATCAGCCCCAGCATTTT.

The chain uses TRBV6-2 or TRBV6-3 and TRBJ2-2; maybe TRBD2 (5 bases). Germline-derived CDR1 and CDR2 are MNHEY and SVGEGT. CDR3 length: 17 amino acids. The V gene lost 2 bases and the J gene lost 5 bases, with 18 bases spanning the gap. The CDR3 sequence is CASSYKKEDGRTGELFF. DNA of the CDR3: TGTGCCAGCAGTTACAAAAAGGAGGACGGTAGAACCGGGGAGCTGTTTTTT.

V usage is TRBV6-1 and J usage is TRBJ2-1, with TRBD1 matching 7 bases. The CDR3 covers 16 residues. In germline, CDR1 is MNHNS, CDR2 SASEGT. V gave up 8 bases and J gave up 4 bases; unmatched junction bases: 14. CDR3 coding DNA: TGTGCCAGCCTCCGCAGGGACAGCAACTTTTACAATGAGCAGTTCTTC. Protein: CASLRRDSNFYNEQFF.